This T cell receptor beta chain was profiled in a study of tumor and adjacent non-tumor tissue in lung cancer. As for the study in general: Aged 31 to 76 years, patients included about 11 men and a few women with stage I to III disease.

The template was RNA from unsorted bulk tissue. Between August and November 2014, newly diagnosed, chemotherapy-naive lung cancer patients underwent thoracic surgery in China. A modified ARM-PCR protocol with three rounds of nested PCR amplified TCRbeta. Using its own MiXCR run on the multiplex PCR reads, TCRdb lists one record per CDR3 protein. The table includes 120,000 or so distinct CDR3 sequences, over 65% detected once. As to this clonotype: Its antigen remains unidentified.

This CDR3 is built from 14 residues. Germline V gene data show CDR1 as DFQATT and CDR2 as SNEGSKA (reference sequence). Trimming took off 6 bases at V and 1 base at J, with 14 bases between the two ends. Study-wide results and limits: Top 100 clones took a larger repertoire share in normal lung.

The receptor's source is a young man with non-small cell lung cancer. The chain couples TRBV20-1 to TRBJ2-3, with D unclear. The source material was lung tumor tissue. For the CDR3, the DNA is TGCAGTGCCGCCGTTGCTGGAGGCACAGATACGCAGTATTTT. Its protein is CSAAVAGGTDTQYF.